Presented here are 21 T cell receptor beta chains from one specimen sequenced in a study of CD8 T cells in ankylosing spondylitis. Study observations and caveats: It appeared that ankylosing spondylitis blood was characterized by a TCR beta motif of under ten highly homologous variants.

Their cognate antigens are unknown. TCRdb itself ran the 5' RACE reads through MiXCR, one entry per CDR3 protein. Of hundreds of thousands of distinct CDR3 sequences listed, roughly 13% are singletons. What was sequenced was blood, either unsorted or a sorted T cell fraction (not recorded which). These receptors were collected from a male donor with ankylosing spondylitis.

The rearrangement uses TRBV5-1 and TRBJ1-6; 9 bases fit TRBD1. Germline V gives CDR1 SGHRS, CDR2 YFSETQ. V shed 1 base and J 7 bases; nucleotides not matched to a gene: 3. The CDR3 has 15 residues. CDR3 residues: CASSLTGGANSPLHF. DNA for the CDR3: TGCGCCAGCAGCTTGACAGGGGGCGCGAATTCACCCCTCCACTTT.

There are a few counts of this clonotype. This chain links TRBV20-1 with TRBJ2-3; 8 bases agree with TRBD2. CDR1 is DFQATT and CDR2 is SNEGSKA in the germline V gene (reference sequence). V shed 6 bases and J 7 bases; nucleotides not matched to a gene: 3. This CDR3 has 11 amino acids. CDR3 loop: CSAGLAYTQYF. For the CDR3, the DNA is TGCAGTGCCGGACTAGCTTATACGCAGTATTTT.

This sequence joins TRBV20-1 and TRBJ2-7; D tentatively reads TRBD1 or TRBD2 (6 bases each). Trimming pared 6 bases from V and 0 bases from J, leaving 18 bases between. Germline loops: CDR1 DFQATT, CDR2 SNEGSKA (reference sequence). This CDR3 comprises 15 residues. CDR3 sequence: CSAPRRGLSSYEQYF. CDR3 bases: TGCAGTGCACCACGTCGGGGGCTCTCCTCCTACGAGCAGTACTTC.

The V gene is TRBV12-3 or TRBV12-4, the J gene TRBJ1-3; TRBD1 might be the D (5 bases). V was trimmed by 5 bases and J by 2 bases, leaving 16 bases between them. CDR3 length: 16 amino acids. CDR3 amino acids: CASSPYRPGTGNTIYF. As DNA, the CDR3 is TGTGCCAGCAGTCCTTATCGGCCAGGGACTGGAAACACCATATATTTT.

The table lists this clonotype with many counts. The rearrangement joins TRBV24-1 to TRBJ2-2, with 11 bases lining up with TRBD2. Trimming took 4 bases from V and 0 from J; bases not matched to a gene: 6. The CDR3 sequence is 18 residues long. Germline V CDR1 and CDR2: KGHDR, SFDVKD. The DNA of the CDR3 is TGTGCCACCAGTGAGGGGACTAGCGGTCTCCCGAACACCGGGGAGCTGTTTTTT. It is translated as CATSEGTSGLPNTGELFF.

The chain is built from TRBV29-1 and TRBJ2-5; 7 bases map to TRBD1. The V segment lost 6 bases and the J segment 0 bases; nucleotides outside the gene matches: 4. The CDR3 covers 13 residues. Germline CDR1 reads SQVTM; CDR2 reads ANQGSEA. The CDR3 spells CSVGTAYQETQYF. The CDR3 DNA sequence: TGCAGCGTCGGGACAGCGTACCAAGAGACCCAGTACTTC.

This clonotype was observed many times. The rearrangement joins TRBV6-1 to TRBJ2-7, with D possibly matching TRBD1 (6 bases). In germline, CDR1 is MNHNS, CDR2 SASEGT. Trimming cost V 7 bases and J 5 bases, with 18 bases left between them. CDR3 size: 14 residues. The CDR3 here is CASTREGESDEQYF. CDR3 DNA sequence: TGTGCCAGCACCCGAGAGGGGGAGTCTGACGAGCAGTACTTC.

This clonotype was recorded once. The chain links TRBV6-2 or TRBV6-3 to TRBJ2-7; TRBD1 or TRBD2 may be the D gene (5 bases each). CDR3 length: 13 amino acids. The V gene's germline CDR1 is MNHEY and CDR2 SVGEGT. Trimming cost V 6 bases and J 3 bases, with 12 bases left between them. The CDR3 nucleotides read TGTGCCAGCAGCTCCGGGACCCACTACGAGCAGTACTTC. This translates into CASSSGTHYEQYF.

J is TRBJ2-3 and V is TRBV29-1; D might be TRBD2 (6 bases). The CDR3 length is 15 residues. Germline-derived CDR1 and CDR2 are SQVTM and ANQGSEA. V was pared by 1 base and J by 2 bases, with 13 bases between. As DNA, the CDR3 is TGCAGCGTTGAAGGGACTATTAGGTTCACAGATACGCAGTATTTT. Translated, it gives CSVEGTIRFTDTQYF.

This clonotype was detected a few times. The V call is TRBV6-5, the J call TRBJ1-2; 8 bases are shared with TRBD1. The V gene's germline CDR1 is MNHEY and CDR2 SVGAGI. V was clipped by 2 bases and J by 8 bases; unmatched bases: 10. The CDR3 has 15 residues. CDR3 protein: CASSYRQGARVGYTF. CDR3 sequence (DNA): TGTGCCAGCAGTTACAGGCAGGGGGCGCGTGTAGGCTACACCTTC.

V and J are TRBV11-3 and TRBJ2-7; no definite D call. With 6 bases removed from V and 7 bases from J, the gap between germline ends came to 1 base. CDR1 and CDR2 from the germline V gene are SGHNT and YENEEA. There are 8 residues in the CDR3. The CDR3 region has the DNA TGTGCCAGCAGGGAGCAGTACGTC. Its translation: CASREQYV.

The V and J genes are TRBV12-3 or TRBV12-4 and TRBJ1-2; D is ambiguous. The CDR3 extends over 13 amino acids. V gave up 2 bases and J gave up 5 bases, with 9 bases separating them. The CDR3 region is CASSLSTGYGYTF. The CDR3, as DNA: TGTGCCAGCAGTTTAAGTACCGGGTATGGCTACACCTTC.

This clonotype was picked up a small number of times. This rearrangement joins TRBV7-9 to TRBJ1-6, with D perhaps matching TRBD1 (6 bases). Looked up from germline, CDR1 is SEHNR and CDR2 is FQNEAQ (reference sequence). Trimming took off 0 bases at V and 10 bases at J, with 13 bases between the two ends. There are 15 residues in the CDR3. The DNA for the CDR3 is TGTGCCAGCAGCTTAGCGGACAGTCTGGGGTCACCCCTCCACTTT. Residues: CASSLADSLGSPLHF.

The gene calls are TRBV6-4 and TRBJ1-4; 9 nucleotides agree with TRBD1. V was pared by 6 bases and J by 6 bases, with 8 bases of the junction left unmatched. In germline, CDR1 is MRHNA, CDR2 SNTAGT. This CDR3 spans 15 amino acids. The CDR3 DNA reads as TGTGCCAGCAGACCGGACAGGGGCAGCGATGAAAAACTGTTTTTT. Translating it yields CASRPDRGSDEKLFF.

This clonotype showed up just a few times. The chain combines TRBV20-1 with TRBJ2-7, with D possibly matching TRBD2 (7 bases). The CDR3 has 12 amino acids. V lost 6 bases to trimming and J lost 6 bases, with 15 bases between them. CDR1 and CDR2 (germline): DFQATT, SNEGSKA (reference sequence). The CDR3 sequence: CSAGDGGLEQYF. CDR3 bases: TGCAGTGCCGGGGACGGGGGGCTCGAGCAGTACTTC.

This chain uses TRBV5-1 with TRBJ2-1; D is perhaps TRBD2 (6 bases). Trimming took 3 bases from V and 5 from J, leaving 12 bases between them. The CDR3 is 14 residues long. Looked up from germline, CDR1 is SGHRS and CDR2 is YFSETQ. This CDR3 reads CASSSGLMDNEQFF. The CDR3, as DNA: TGCGCCAGCAGCTCGGGACTGATGGACAATGAGCAGTTCTTC.

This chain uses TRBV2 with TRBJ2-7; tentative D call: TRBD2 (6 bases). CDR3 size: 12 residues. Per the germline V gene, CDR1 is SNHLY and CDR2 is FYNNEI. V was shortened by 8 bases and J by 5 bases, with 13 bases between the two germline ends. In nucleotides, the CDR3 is TGTGCCAGCGCTAGGGAGGCGAACGAGCAGTACTTC. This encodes CASAREANEQYF.

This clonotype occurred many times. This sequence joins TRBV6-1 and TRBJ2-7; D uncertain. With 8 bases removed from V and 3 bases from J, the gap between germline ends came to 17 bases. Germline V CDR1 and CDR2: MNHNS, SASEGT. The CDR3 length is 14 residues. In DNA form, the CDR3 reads TGTGCCAGCCGAACGTCTCCAGACCGCTACGAGCAGTACGTC. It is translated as CASRTSPDRYEQYV.

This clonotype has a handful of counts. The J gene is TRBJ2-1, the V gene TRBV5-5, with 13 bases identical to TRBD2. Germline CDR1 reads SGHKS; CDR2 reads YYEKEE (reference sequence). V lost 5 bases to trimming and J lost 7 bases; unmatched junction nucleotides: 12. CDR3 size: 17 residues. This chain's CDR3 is CASSLKPGLAGSNEQFF. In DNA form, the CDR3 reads TGTGCCAGCAGTTTGAAACCGGGACTAGCGGGAAGTAATGAGCAGTTCTTC.

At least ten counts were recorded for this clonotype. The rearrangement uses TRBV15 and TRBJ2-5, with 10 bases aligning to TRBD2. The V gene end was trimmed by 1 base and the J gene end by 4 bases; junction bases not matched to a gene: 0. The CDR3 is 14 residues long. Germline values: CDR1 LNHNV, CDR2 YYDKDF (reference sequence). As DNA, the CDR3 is TGTGCCACCAGCAGAGGACTAGCGGGAGAGACCCAGTACTTC. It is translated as CATSRGLAGETQYF.

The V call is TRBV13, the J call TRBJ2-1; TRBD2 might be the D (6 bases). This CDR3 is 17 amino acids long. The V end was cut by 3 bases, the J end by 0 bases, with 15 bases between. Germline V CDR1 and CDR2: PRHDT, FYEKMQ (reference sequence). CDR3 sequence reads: CASSLDGRRGSYNEQFF. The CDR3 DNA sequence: TGTGCCAGCAGCTTGGATGGACGGCGGGGCTCCTACAATGAGCAGTTCTTC.